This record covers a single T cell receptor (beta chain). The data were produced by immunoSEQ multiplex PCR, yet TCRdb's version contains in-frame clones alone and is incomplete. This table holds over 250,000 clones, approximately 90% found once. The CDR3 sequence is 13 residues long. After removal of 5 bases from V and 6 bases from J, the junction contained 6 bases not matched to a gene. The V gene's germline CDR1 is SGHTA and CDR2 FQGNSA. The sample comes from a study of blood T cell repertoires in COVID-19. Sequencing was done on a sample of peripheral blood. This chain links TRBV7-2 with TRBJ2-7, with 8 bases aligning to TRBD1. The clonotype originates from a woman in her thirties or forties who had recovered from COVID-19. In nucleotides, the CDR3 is TGTGCCAGCAGCCTTGACAGGGGAGGCGAGCAGTACTTC. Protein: CASSLDRGGEQYF.